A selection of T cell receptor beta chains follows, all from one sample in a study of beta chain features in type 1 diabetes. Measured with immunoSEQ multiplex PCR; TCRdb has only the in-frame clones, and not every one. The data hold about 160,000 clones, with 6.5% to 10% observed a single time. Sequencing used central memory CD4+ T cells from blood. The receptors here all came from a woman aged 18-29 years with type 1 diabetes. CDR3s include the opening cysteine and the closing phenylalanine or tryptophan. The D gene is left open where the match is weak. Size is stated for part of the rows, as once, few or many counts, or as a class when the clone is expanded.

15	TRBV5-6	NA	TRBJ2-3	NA	CASSPGRRGTDTQYF	TGTGCCAGCAGCCCGGGGAGGAGAGGCACAGATACGCAGTATTTT
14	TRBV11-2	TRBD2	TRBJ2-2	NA	CASSGTSGTGELFF	TGTGCCAGCAGCGGGACTAGCGGGACCGGGGAGCTGTTTTTT
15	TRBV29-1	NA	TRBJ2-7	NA	CSVEAKTGPPYEQYF	TGCAGCGTTGAAGCGAAAACTGGGCCCCCCTACGAGCAGTACTTC
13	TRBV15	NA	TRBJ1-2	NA	CATSRDINYGYTF	TGTGCCACCAGCAGAGACATTAACTATGGCTACACCTTC
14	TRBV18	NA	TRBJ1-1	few	CASSGAGMNTEAFF	TGTGCCAGCTCAGGGGCGGGAATGAACACTGAAGCTTTCTTT
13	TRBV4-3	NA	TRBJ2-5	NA	CASRDRSQETQYF	TGCGCCAGCAGAGACAGGTCTCAAGAGACCCAGTACTTC
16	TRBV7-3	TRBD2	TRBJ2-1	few	CASSLTSGMSRNEQFF	TGTGCCAGCAGCCTGACTAGCGGGATGTCTAGGAATGAGCAGTTCTTC
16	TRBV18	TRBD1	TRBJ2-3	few	CASSPPGQGPRDTQYF	TGTGCCAGCTCCCCCCCGGGACAGGGTCCTCGGGATACGCAGTATTTT
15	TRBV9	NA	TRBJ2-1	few	CASSPREKSYNEQFF	TGTGCCAGCAGCCCTCGGGAGAAATCCTACAATGAGCAGTTCTTC
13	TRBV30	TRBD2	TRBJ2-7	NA	CAWSPSGRYEQYF	TGTGCCTGGAGTCCTAGCGGGAGATACGAGCAGTACTTC
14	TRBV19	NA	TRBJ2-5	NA	CASSIARGGETQYF	TGTGCCAGTAGTATAGCCCGGGGAGGAGAGACCCAGTACTTC
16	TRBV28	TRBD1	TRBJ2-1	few	CASRGLTGGHYNEQFF	TGTGCCAGCAGGGGGTTGACAGGGGGACACTACAATGAGCAGTTCTTC
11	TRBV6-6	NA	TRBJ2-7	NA	CVTRGPYEQYF	TGTGTTACCAGGGGCCCCTACGAGCAGTACTTC
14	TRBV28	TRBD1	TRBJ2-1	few	CASSSGQGFDEQFF	TGTGCCAGCAGTTCGGGACAGGGGTTCGATGAGCAGTTCTTC
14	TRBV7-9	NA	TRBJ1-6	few	CASSVDRFGSPLHF	TGTGCCAGCAGCGTCGACAGGTTCGGCTCACCCCTCCACTTT
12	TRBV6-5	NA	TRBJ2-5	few	CASSYSGETQYF	TGTGCCAGCAGTTACTCCGGAGAGACCCAGTACTTC
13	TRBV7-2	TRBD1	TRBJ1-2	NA	CASSAGTVYGYTF	TGTGCCAGCAGCGCAGGGACAGTTTATGGCTACACCTTC
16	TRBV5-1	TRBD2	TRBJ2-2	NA	CASSLGPTSDTGELFF	TGCGCCAGCAGCTTGGGTCCCACTAGCGACACCGGGGAGCTGTTTTTT
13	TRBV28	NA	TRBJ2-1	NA	CASTPGGSVEQFF	TGTGCCAGCACTCCAGGGGGGTCCGTTGAGCAGTTCTTC
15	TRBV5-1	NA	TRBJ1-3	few	CASSLTVNSGNTIYF	TGCGCCAGCAGCCTTACGGTCAACTCTGGAAACACCATATATTTT
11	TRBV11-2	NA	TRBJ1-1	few	CARRENTEAFF	TGTGCCAGGAGGGAGAACACTGAAGCTTTCTTT
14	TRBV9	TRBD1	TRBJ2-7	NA	CASSVGTTGGEQYF	TGTGCCAGCAGCGTAGGGACCACAGGGGGCGAGCAGTACTTC
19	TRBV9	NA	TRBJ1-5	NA	CASSVVRPPGSGGNQPQHF	TGTGCCAGCAGCGTAGTCCGGCCCCCGGGCTCGGGGGGCAATCAGCCCCAGCATTTT
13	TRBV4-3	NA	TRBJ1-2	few	CASSQDPGWGYTF	TGCGCCAGCAGCCAAGATCCGGGATGGGGCTACACCTTC
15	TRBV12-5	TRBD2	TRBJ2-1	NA	CASARTSGGNNEQFF	TGTGCTAGTGCCCGGACTAGCGGGGGCAACAATGAGCAGTTCTTC
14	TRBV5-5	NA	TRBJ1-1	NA	CASRQGPGDTEAFF	TGTGCCAGCAGGCAGGGTCCTGGGGACACTGAAGCTTTCTTT
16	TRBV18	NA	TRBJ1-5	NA	CASSLAAGESNQPQHF	TGTGCCAGCTCACTGGCTGCCGGGGAAAGCAATCAGCCCCAGCATTTT
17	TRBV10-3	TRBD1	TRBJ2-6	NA	CAIRAGTEGSGANVLTF	TGTGCCATCAGGGCCGGGACAGAAGGATCTGGGGCCAACGTCCTGACTTTC
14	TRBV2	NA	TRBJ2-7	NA	CASSYREGRYEQYF	TGTGCCAGCAGTTACAGGGAGGGACGATACGAGCAGTACTTC
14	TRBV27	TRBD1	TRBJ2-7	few	CASRWGQGDYEQYF	TGTGCCAGCAGATGGGGGCAGGGGGACTACGAGCAGTACTTC
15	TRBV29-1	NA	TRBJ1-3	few	CSARSGVDSGNTIYF	TGCAGCGCCAGGTCCGGGGTTGACTCTGGAAACACCATATATTTT
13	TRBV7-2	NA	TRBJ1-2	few	CASSLESGSGYTF	TGTGCCAGCAGCTTAGAGTCGGGGTCTGGCTACACCTTC
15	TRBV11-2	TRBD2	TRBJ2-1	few	CASSRGTSGANEQFF	TGTGCCAGCAGCCGGGGGACTAGCGGCGCCAATGAGCAGTTCTTC
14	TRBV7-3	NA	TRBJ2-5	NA	CASSFGQGGETQYF	TGTGCCAGCAGCTTTGGGCAGGGCGGAGAGACCCAGTACTTC
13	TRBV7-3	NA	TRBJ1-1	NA	CASSFVSDTEAFF	TGTGCCAGCAGCTTTGTATCGGACACTGAAGCTTTCTTT
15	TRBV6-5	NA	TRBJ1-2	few	CASSYSSGGRHGYTF	TGTGCCAGCAGTTACTCATCCGGGGGACGCCATGGCTACACCTTC
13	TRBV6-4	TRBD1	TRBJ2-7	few	CASSGQGFYEQYF	TGTGCCAGCAGTGGACAGGGGTTCTACGAGCAGTACTTC
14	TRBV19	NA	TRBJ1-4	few	CASTYTVDNEKLFF	TGTGCCAGTACCTACACAGTTGATAATGAAAAACTGTTTTTT
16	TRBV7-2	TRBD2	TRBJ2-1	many	CASSLGGSGGVNEQFF	TGTGCCAGCAGCTTAGGCGGTTCGGGGGGGGTGAATGAGCAGTTCTTC
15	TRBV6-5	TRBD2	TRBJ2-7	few	CASSYRASGVAEQYF	TGTGCCAGCAGTTACCGGGCTAGCGGGGTTGCCGAGCAGTACTTC
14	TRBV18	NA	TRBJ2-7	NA	CASSPREPPSEQYF	TGTGCCAGCTCACCACGGGAGCCACCTTCCGAGCAGTACTTC
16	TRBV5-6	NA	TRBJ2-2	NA	CASSLGGGVNTGELFF	TGTGCCAGCAGCTTGGGGGGCGGGGTAAACACCGGGGAGCTGTTTTTT
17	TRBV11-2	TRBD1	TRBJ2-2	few	CASSDNPGQANTGELFF	TGTGCCAGCAGCGACAACCCGGGACAGGCAAACACCGGGGAGCTGTTTTTT
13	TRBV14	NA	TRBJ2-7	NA	CASSQGQGREQYF	TGTGCCAGCAGCCAAGGTCAAGGGAGAGAGCAGTACTTC
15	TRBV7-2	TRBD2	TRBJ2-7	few	CASSLAQRGAYEQYF	TGTGCCAGCAGCTTAGCCCAGCGGGGGGCCTACGAGCAGTACTTC
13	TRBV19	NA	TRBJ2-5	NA	CASNKGYGETQYF	TGTGCCAGTAATAAGGGGTATGGAGAGACCCAGTACTTC
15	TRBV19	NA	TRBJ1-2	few	CASSMGEHQPYGYTF	TGTGCCAGTAGTATGGGCGAACATCAACCTTATGGCTACACCTTC
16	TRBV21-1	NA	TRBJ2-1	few	CASISSVRGGYNEQFF	TGTGCCAGCATCTCTAGCGTGAGGGGAGGTTACAATGAGCAGTTCTTC
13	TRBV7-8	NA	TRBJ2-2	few	CASRRTTPGELFF	TGTGCCAGCAGGAGGACTACCCCCGGGGAGCTGTTTTTT
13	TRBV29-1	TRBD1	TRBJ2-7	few	CSVKGQAYYEQYF	TGCAGCGTTAAGGGACAGGCATACTACGAGCAGTACTTC